A single sample is the source of the 28 T cell receptor beta chains below, sequenced in a study of vaccination and CD4 T cells after COVID-19. An Oncomine TCR Beta short-read assay was used to sequence the DNA from cultured CD4+ T cells. TCRdb re-derived calls from the PCR reads in MiXCR, one entry per CDR3 protein. The table has around 19,000 distinct CDR3 sequences, roughly 40% seen once; the top ten hold about 18%. These receptors' antigens are unknown. The treatment was: roughly 10-day PBMC culture with coronavirus spike peptide pools or control peptides (ViraFEST assay). Material: CD4+ T cells from blood, cultured in vitro, obtained before SARS-CoV-2 vaccination. These receptors were collected from a human donor who received a COVID-19 vaccine.

This clonotype was seen only once. The J gene is TRBJ2-7, the V gene TRBV5-6; D is undetermined. Germline CDR1 and CDR2: SGHDT and YYEEEE. Trimming took 1 base from V and 7 from J, leaving 6 bases between them. CDR3 length: 11 amino acids. The CDR3: CASSLFGEQYF. The CDR3 DNA reads as TGTGCCAGCAGCTTGTTCGGGGAGCAGTACTTC.

The chain combines TRBV30 with TRBJ2-5, with 7 bases lining up with TRBD2. This CDR3 has 13 amino acids. Germline CDR1 reads GTSNPN; CDR2 reads SVGIG (reference sequence). Trimming cost V 4 bases and J 5 bases; bases outside gene matches: 7. As DNA, the CDR3 is TGTGCCTGGACCCCTGGGGGGGGGGAGACCCAGTACTTC. This translates into CAWTPGGGETQYF.

The rearrangement links TRBV27 to TRBJ2-1, with TRBD2 identical over 7 bases. In germline, CDR1 is MNHEY, CDR2 SMNVEV (reference sequence). J lost 7 bases, V lost 4 bases, and 7 bases had no gene match. This CDR3 has 14 amino acids. The CDR3 region is CASSSGTGGNEQFF. The DNA for the CDR3 is TGTGCCAGCAGTTCAGGGACGGGGGGTAATGAGCAGTTCTTC.

CDR3 residues: CASSADRETQYF. The CDR3 nucleotides are TGTGCCAGCAGCGCAGACAGGGAAACCCAGTACTTC. The chain is built from TRBV11-3 and TRBJ2-5; 7 bases agree with TRBD1. The CDR3 extends over 12 amino acids. The V gene end was trimmed by 5 bases and the J gene end by 8 bases; junction bases not matched to a gene: 5. Germline values: CDR1 SGHNT, CDR2 YENEEA.

The chain uses TRBV24-1 and TRBJ1-2, with TRBD1 as a possible D gene (5 bases). Trimming took 5 bases from V and 2 from J, leaving 11 bases between them. Germline loops: CDR1 KGHDR, CDR2 SFDVKD. This CDR3 comprises 14 residues. The CDR3 bases are TGTGCCACCAGTGGAAACCAGGGAAACTATGGCTACACCTTC. This gives the protein CATSGNQGNYGYTF.

This chain joins TRBV11-3 and TRBJ2-1; D tentatively fits TRBD1 or TRBD2 (5 bases each). This CDR3 spans 14 amino acids. V was trimmed by 5 bases and J by 2 bases, leaving 10 bases between them. Germline loops: CDR1 SGHNT, CDR2 YENEEA. CDR3 in amino acids: CASSRGMTYNEQFF. The CDR3, as DNA: TGTGCCAGCAGCCGGGGCATGACCTACAATGAGCAGTTCTTC. Combining the CDR3 with reference TRBV11-3 and TRBJ2-1 gives the whole variable domain EAGVVQSPRYKIIEKKQPVAFWCNPISGHNTLYWYLQNLGQGPELLIRYENEEAVDDSQLPKDRFSAERLKGVDSTLKIQPAELGDSAVYLCASSRGMTYNEQFFGPGTRLTVL.

CDR3 amino acids: CASSFRDPGLAGVGELFF. Written as DNA, the CDR3 is TGTGCCAGCAGCTTTCGGGACCCGGGACTAGCGGGGGTCGGGGAGCTGTTTTTT. This rearrangement joins TRBV7-8 to TRBJ2-2; 14 bases match TRBD2. The germline gives CDR1 SGHVS, CDR2 FQNEAQ. The trim removed 3 bases at V and 7 bases at J, leaving 10 bases unmatched. The CDR3 runs 18 residues.

The chain uses TRBV15 and TRBJ2-7; D not certain. CDR1 LNHNV and CDR2 YYDKDF come from the germline V gene (reference sequence). With 8 bases removed from V and 5 bases from J, the gap between germline ends came to 16 bases. This CDR3 contains 13 residues. The CDR3 loop reads CATGRSGVHEQYF. The CDR3 nucleotides read TGTGCCACCGGCCGATCTGGGGTCCACGAGCAGTACTTC. The whole variable domain, remainder taken from reference TRBV15 and TRBJ2-7, is DAMVIQNPRYQVTQFGKPVTLSCSQTLNHNVMYWYQQKSSQAPKLLFHYYDKDFNNEADTPDNFQSRRPNTSFCFLDIRSPGLGDTAMYLCATGRSGVHEQYFGPGTRLTVT.

The CDR3 nucleotides read TGTGCCAGCAGCCGGGGCAGGGAGAACTATGGCTACACCTTC. It encodes CASSRGRENYGYTF. The chain employs TRBV7-8 and TRBJ1-2; weak D call: TRBD1 (5 bases). Germline CDR1 reads SGHVS; CDR2 reads FQNEAQ. Trimming removed 5 bases at V and 2 bases at J, with 12 bases between. This CDR3 is built from 14 residues. The full variable domain, rest sourced from reference TRBV7-8 and TRBJ1-2, is GAGVSQSPRYKVAKRGQDVALRCDPISGHVSLFWYQQALGQGPEFLTYFQNEAQLDKSGLPSDRFFAERPEGSVSTLKIQRTQQEDSAVYLCASSRGRENYGYTFGSGTRLTVV.

The CDR3 bases are TGTGCCAGCAGTTTGGGCAGGTCCAATGGCTACACCTTC. As protein: CASSLGRSNGYTF. The chain couples TRBV12-3 or TRBV12-4 to TRBJ1-2; D unclear. This CDR3 region has 13 residues. V lost 3 bases, J lost 6 bases, and 11 bases lay in between.

The rearrangement joins TRBV6-5 to TRBJ2-7; weak D call: TRBD1 (6 bases). The CDR3 contains 14 residues. V lost 2 bases and J 5 bases, leaving 13 bases between the germline ends. Germline CDR1 MNHEY, CDR2 SVGAGI. The CDR3 DNA reads TGTGCCAGCAGTTACCGAGGGGGTAGCAACGAGCAGTACTTC. Protein sequence: CASSYRGGSNEQYF.

The J gene is TRBJ2-3, the V gene TRBV11-2; D gene ambiguous. Trimming cost V 2 bases and J 9 bases, with 18 bases left between them. The CDR3 consists of 15 residues. The germline V gene encodes CDR1 SGHAT and CDR2 FQNNGV. Written as DNA, the CDR3 is TGTGCCAGCAGCTTAATAACCCGAAACAAAGGCACGCAGTATTTT. It codes for CASSLITRNKGTQYF.

The chain employs TRBV5-4 and TRBJ2-5; D tentatively fits TRBD1 or TRBD2 (5 bases each). Trimming took 1 base from V and 4 from J, leaving 14 bases between them. The germline CDR1 and CDR2 sequences are SGHNT and YYREEE (reference sequence). This CDR3 comprises 15 residues. The CDR3 here is CASSLNGARRETQYF. CDR3 in DNA: TGTGCCAGCAGCTTGAACGGGGCAAGGAGAGAGACCCAGTACTTC.

The chain combines TRBV5-3 with TRBJ1-5, with D unclear. TRBV5-3 is noted as an ORF with a role that remains uncertain. Trimming cost V 1 base and J 6 bases, with 8 bases left between them. This CDR3 spans 13 amino acids. The CDR3 protein is CARSLSISQPQHF. CDR3 in DNA: TGTGCCAGAAGCTTGAGCATTAGTCAGCCCCAGCATTTT.

The CDR3, as DNA: TGCAGCGCCCGGTCTAGCGCTCGCTACGAGCAGTACTTC. Its protein product is CSARSSARYEQYF. The V gene is TRBV29-1, the J gene TRBJ2-7, with D possibly being TRBD2 (6 bases). V was clipped by 7 bases and J by 3 bases, with 16 bases between them. Germline assignment: CDR1 SQVTM and CDR2 ANQGSEA. CDR3 length: 13 residues.

This clonotype was found a few times. This rearrangement joins TRBV20-1 to TRBJ2-7; maybe TRBD2 (5 bases). Germline loops: CDR1 DFQATT, CDR2 SNEGSKA (reference sequence). The CDR3 contains 16 residues. V was pared by 0 bases and J by 0 bases, with 15 bases between. The CDR3 region is CSARDRQDSNSYEQYF. In DNA, the CDR3 is TGCAGTGCTAGAGATCGGCAGGACTCGAACTCCTACGAGCAGTACTTC.

This chain links TRBV7-2 with TRBJ1-2, with TRBD1 matching 9 bases. The V segment lost 6 bases and the J segment 6 bases; nucleotides outside the gene matches: 8. Germline CDR1 SGHTA, CDR2 FQGNSA. This CDR3 is built from 14 residues. CDR3 sequence reads: CASRPTGTGNGYTF. The CDR3 region has the DNA TGTGCCAGCAGACCCACCGGGACAGGGAATGGCTACACCTTC.

The chain carries TRBV12-3 or TRBV12-4 and TRBJ1-5; no clear D. CDR3 length: 14 amino acids. Trimming removed 5 bases from V and 0 bases from J, with 8 bases in between. The CDR3 nucleotides are TGTGCCAGCAGTCCGACATATAGCAATCAGCCCCAGCATTTT. Protein: CASSPTYSNQPQHF.

This clonotype was counted only a few times. The genes are TRBV6-1 and TRBJ2-7; the match to TRBD1 covers 11 bases. The CDR3 sequence is 15 residues long. From germline, CDR1 is MNHNS and CDR2 SASEGT. J lost 7 bases, V lost 5 bases, and 10 bases had no gene match. CDR3 protein: CASSPGQGAAGEQYF. CDR3 coding DNA: TGTGCCAGCAGTCCCGGACAGGGGGCGGCGGGAGAGCAGTACTTC.

This chain joins TRBV19 and TRBJ2-7, with D possibly being TRBD1 or TRBD2 (8 bases each). Between the trimmed V and J ends, which lost 5 bases and 3 bases, there was a span of 17 bases. This CDR3 spans 15 amino acids. CDR1 is LNHDA, CDR2 SQIVND, per germline (reference sequence). The CDR3 sequence is CASSLAGQVVYEQYF. In nucleotides, the CDR3 is TGTGCCAGTAGTTTAGCGGGACAGGTAGTCTACGAGCAGTACTTC.

This clonotype was counted between two and nine times. The chain recombines TRBV7-2 with TRBJ2-4; perhaps TRBD1 as D (5 bases). Deletions cut 0 bases from V and 13 bases from J, with 16 bases between. The CDR3 covers 14 residues. Germline-derived CDR1 and CDR2 are SGHTA and FQGNSA. Here the CDR3 reads CASSLARRERQQYF. DNA for the CDR3: TGTGCCAGCAGCTTAGCTCGCAGAGAGCGACAGCAGTACTTC.

The genes are TRBV7-9 and TRBJ1-5; D might be TRBD1 (5 bases). This CDR3 has 18 amino acids. The germline V gene has CDR1 SEHNR and CDR2 FQNEAQ (reference sequence). V was shortened by 1 base and J by 0 bases, with 16 bases between the two germline ends. The CDR3 sequence: CASSLVWGGAHSNQPQHF. The CDR3 DNA reads as TGTGCCAGCAGCTTAGTTTGGGGAGGGGCCCATAGCAATCAGCCCCAGCATTTT.

V and J are TRBV2 and TRBJ1-5; 9 nucleotides agree with TRBD1. The CDR3 contains 15 residues. The germline V gene encodes CDR1 SNHLY and CDR2 FYNNEI. Germline trimming cut 7 bases from V and 6 bases from J; bases unmatched to any gene: 10. CDR3 residues: CASTEQGAGGQPQHF. In nucleotides, the CDR3 is TGTGCCAGCACCGAACAGGGGGCGGGTGGTCAGCCCCAGCATTTT. The full variable domain, its missing parts supplied by reference TRBV2 and TRBJ1-5, is EPEVTQTPSHQVTQMGQEVILRCVPISNHLYFYWYRQILGQKVEFLVSFYNNEISEKSEIFDDQFSVERPDGSNFTLKIRSTKLEDSAMYFCASTEQGAGGQPQHFGDGTRLSIL.

This clonotype occurred a few times. This sequence joins TRBV6-5 and TRBJ2-3; a weak D match, TRBD2 (6 bases). Germline CDR1 and CDR2: MNHEY and SVGAGI. Deletions cut 2 bases from V and 2 bases from J, with 20 bases between. This CDR3 is built from 18 residues. CDR3 residues: CASSYLVGVVADTDTQYF. The CDR3, as DNA: TGTGCCAGCAGTTACCTCGTGGGGGTGGTAGCGGACACAGATACGCAGTATTTT.

The gene calls are TRBV7-3 and TRBJ2-6; the D is unclear. The germline V gene encodes CDR1 SGHTA and CDR2 FQGTGA. The CDR3 is made up of 17 amino acids. The V gene lost 2 bases and the J gene lost 0 bases, with 11 bases spanning the gap. In nucleotides, the CDR3 is TGTGCCAGCAGCTTACAAGCGCTGAGCTCTGGGGCCAACGTCCTGACTTTC. Translated, it gives CASSLQALSSGANVLTF.

This clonotype was picked up a small number of times. This chain uses TRBV20-1 with TRBJ1-1; 9 bases line up with TRBD1. The germline CDR1 and CDR2 sequences are DFQATT and SNEGSKA (reference sequence). The CDR3 spans 13 residues. Trimming at V came to 3 bases and at J to 7 bases, leaving 6 bases not matched to a gene. Here the CDR3 reads CSASYRGRGEAFF. Written as DNA, the CDR3 is TGCAGTGCTAGTTACAGGGGGCGAGGTGAAGCTTTCTTT.

The chain employs TRBV19 and TRBJ2-5; the match to TRBD2 covers 11 bases. J lost 3 bases, V lost 5 bases, and 8 bases had no gene match. The CDR3 consists of 16 residues. Germline V CDR1 and CDR2: LNHDA, SQIVND (reference sequence). In nucleotides, the CDR3 is TGTGCCAGTAGTCCGAATAGACTAGCGGGGAAAGAGACCCAGTACTTC. Residues: CASSPNRLAGKETQYF.

The genes are TRBV3-1 and TRBJ2-5, with D possibly matching TRBD2 (8 bases). Trimming took 0 bases from V and 1 from J, leaving 15 bases between them. Per the germline V gene, CDR1 is LGHDT and CDR2 is YNNKEL (reference sequence). This CDR3 spans 17 amino acids. DNA of the CDR3: TGTGCCAGCAGCCAAGATGCAGGGGGGACTAGCCAAGAGACCCAGTACTTC. It codes for CASSQDAGGTSQETQYF.